One TCR beta chain is described in this entry. No cognate antigen has been identified for it. No per-base quality is available; no much larger clone lies one base away. Libraries were prepared through PCR. The instrument given in TCRdb is NextSeq 500. TCRdb itself trimmed the public reads at Q25 with fastp, ran MiXCR and retained productive beta chains. Each record represents a unique CDR3 protein, reported with the most common genes and DNA among its rows. The sample table contains about 10,000 distinct CDR3 sequences; only one count was recorded for about a quarter of them. Around 8.8% of the sample is held by the ten biggest clonotypes. The sample is drawn from a study of immune characterization of retroperitoneal liposarcoma (dated by TCRdb to 2018 to 2020). The CDR3 runs 13 residues from the cysteine to the phenylalanine. CDR3 DNA only is kept here, 39 bases in frame from base 1. CDR1 MNHNS and CDR2 SASEGT were looked up in the germline V gene.

This chain joins TRBV6-1 to TRBJ2-4; the D gene is perhaps TRBD2, on 5 matching bases. The DNA matches TRBJ2-7 better at its end, which makes the J call doubtful. Sequencing was carried out using tumor tissue. This receptor was obtained from a female donor with retroperitoneal liposarcoma. The encoded CDR3 is CASSPPGTYEQYF. The nucleotide sequence is given as TGTGCCAGCAGTCCGCCGGGAACCTACGAGCAGTACTTC.